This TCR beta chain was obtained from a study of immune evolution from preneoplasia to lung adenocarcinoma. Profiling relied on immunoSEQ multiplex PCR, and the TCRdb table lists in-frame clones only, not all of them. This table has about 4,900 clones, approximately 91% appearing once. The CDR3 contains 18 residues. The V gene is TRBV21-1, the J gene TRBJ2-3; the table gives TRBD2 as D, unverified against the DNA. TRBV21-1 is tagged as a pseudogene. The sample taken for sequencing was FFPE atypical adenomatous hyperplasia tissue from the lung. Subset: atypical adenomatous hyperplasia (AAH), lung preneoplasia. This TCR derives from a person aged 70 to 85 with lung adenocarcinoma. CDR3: CASSKDRLSHYGTDTQYF. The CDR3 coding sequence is TGTGCCAGCAGCAAAGATCGACTGAGCCACTATGGCACAGATACGCAGTATTTT.